This T cell receptor beta chain is from a study of T cell therapy after organ transplantation. Overall study: Responders numbered eight and nonresponders two among 10 or so patients. 4 to 8 weeks after therapy completion, short-term post-therapy blood was collected.

Findings and limits, study-wide: Post-therapy CD8 clonality change correlated inversely with pretherapy clonality. Both transferred clonotypes and endogenous ones absent from products apparently reconstituted.

On this clone: The antigen remains unidentified.

Germline CDR1 and CDR2: SGHVS and FNYEAQ. The V segment lost 5 bases and the J segment 4 bases; nucleotides outside the gene matches: 5. The CDR3 is 15 amino acids. Time point meaning: 4-8 weeks after completion of therapy. Libraries were prepared by immunoSEQ multiplex PCR; TCRdb keeps only in-frame clonotypes and omits some of them. Of approximately 3,300 clones listed, around 81% were seen once; the top ten hold roughly 45%. Sequencing was performed on CD8+ T cells from blood, taken after autologous CMV-specific T cell therapy. The TCR originated in a human patient who had received a solid organ transplant and had CMV disease. Some T cells may possibly be graft donor cells. The chain employs TRBV7-6 and TRBJ2-2; TRBD1 aligns across 9 bases. The CDR3 DNA reads as TGTGCCAGCAGCGCCGGGACAGGGTCCACCGGGGAGCTGTTTTTT. Protein product: CASSAGTGSTGELFF.